These T cell receptor beta chains were read from a single sample in a study of blood T cells in healthy people across ages. TCRdb itself ran the 5' RACE reads through MiXCR, one entry per CDR3 protein. The data show approximately 1.5 million distinct CDR3 sequences, with about 32% seen just once and about 11% held by the top ten. The sample was blood. These receptors were obtained from a woman aged 30 to 39 in good health. The CDR3 runs from the conserved cysteine through the conserved F or W. Each record gives: V gene, D gene, clone size, J gene, CDR3 DNA, CDR3 protein. A D gene is named only where the DNA matches it firmly. Where a row states a size, it is once, few, many or the class of an expanded clone; other rows omit it.

V gene: TRBV6-1
D gene: NA
clone size: NA
J gene: TRBJ2-7
CDR3 DNA: TGTGCCAGCAGTGGAGACCCCTTGGGGGGGCTCAACGAGCAGTACTTC
CDR3 protein: CASSGDPLGGLNEQYF

V gene: TRBV5-1
D gene: TRBD2
clone size: NA
J gene: TRBJ2-5
CDR3 DNA: TGCGCCAGCAGCACCTCGACTAGCGGGAGTGGATCGGGGGAGACCCAGTACTTC
CDR3 protein: CASSTSTSGSGSGETQYF

V gene: TRBV29-1
D gene: NA
clone size: NA
J gene: TRBJ1-1
CDR3 DNA: TGCAGCGTGCCCGCTCAATACGGCCGTGCTGGGGCGAACGCTGAAGCTTTCTTT
CDR3 protein: CSVPAQYGRAGANAEAFF

V gene: TRBV20-1
D gene: NA
clone size: few
J gene: TRBJ1-5
CDR3 DNA: TGCAGTGCTAGAGATCGGGCAGAATATAGCAATCAGCCCCAGCATTTT
CDR3 protein: CSARDRAEYSNQPQHF

V gene: TRBV27
D gene: NA
clone size: NA
J gene: TRBJ2-3
CDR3 DNA: TGTGCCGGCAGTTTTTATCCTGGCGGCACAGATACGCAGTATTTT
CDR3 protein: CAGSFYPGGTDTQYF

V gene: TRBV27
D gene: NA
clone size: few
J gene: TRBJ2-3
CDR3 DNA: TGTGCCAGCGCTTCCCTTGGAGCGGAGAGCGCAGATACGCAGTATTTT
CDR3 protein: CASASLGAESADTQYF

V gene: TRBV10-2
D gene: NA
clone size: NA
J gene: TRBJ2-3
CDR3 DNA: TGCGCCAGCAGTGAGCCCGGGGCTAGCCACACAGATACGCAGTATTTT
CDR3 protein: CASSEPGASHTDTQYF

V gene: TRBV20-1
D gene: NA
clone size: once
J gene: TRBJ1-4
CDR3 DNA: TGCAGTGCTAACCCTAATCAGCGGGAGGAAGGAACTAATGAAAAACTGTTTTTT
CDR3 protein: CSANPNQREEGTNEKLFF

V gene: TRBV29-1
D gene: NA
clone size: NA
J gene: TRBJ1-1
CDR3 DNA: TGCAGCGTTGATCGGTCAAGACCAAACACTGAAGCTTTCTTT
CDR3 protein: CSVDRSRPNTEAFF

V gene: TRBV20-1
D gene: NA
clone size: once
J gene: TRBJ2-1
CDR3 DNA: TGCAGTGCCACCCATAAAGGTTACTACAATGAGCAGTTCTTC
CDR3 protein: CSATHKGYYNEQFF

V gene: TRBV3-1
D gene: TRBD2
clone size: few
J gene: TRBJ2-7
CDR3 DNA: TGTGCCAGCAGCACGCTAGCGGAACACTACGAGCAGTACTTC
CDR3 protein: CASSTLAEHYEQYF

V gene: TRBV10-1
D gene: NA
clone size: few
J gene: TRBJ2-5
CDR3 DNA: TGCGCCAGCAGTGAGTCGGGGACAGAGACCCAGTACTTC
CDR3 protein: CASSESGTETQYF

V gene: TRBV28
D gene: NA
clone size: NA
J gene: TRBJ2-2
CDR3 DNA: TGTGCCAGCAGAGATATAAGGAACACCGGGGAGCTGTTTTTT
CDR3 protein: CASRDIRNTGELFF

V gene: TRBV4-1
D gene: TRBD1
clone size: NA
J gene: TRBJ2-7
CDR3 DNA: TGCGCCAGCAGCCAAGTCAACAGGGGCGAGCAGTACTTC
CDR3 protein: CASSQVNRGEQYF

V gene: TRBV9
D gene: NA
clone size: few
J gene: TRBJ1-2
CDR3 DNA: TGTGCCAGCAGCGGGCGCCTGGGTCTCTCGGGCTACACCTTC
CDR3 protein: CASSGRLGLSGYTF

V gene: TRBV7-9
D gene: NA
clone size: NA
J gene: TRBJ2-1
CDR3 DNA: TGTGCCAGCAGTTTCGGGGGGCCCCTTTGGGATGAGCAGTTCTTC
CDR3 protein: CASSFGGPLWDEQFF

V gene: TRBV10-2
D gene: TRBD1
clone size: NA
J gene: TRBJ1-2
CDR3 DNA: TGCGCCAGCAGGGAGTCGAACAGGGGTTATGGCTACACCTTC
CDR3 protein: CASRESNRGYGYTF

V gene: TRBV6-7
D gene: TRBD1
clone size: few
J gene: TRBJ1-1
CDR3 DNA: TGTGCCAGCAGTTCGCACCGGGACAGGGGAACTGAAGCTTTCTTT
CDR3 protein: CASSSHRDRGTEAFF

V gene: TRBV20-1
D gene: TRBD1
clone size: few
J gene: TRBJ1-2
CDR3 DNA: TGCAGTGCTAAGGCGCAGGGGGTCGGAGGCTACACCTTC
CDR3 protein: CSAKAQGVGGYTF

V gene: TRBV20-1
D gene: NA
clone size: NA
J gene: TRBJ2-1
CDR3 DNA: TGCAGTGCTAGAGATCTTGCTCTTCGAGGGAGTTCGGCTAATGAGCAGTTCTTC
CDR3 protein: CSARDLALRGSSANEQFF

V gene: TRBV12-3/TRBV12-4
D gene: NA
clone size: NA
J gene: TRBJ1-6
CDR3 DNA: TGTGCCAGCAGTTTAGGAACCTACTCCTATAATTCACCCCTCCACTTT
CDR3 protein: CASSLGTYSYNSPLHF

V gene: TRBV12-3/TRBV12-4
D gene: TRBD1
clone size: NA
J gene: TRBJ1-1
CDR3 DNA: TGTGCCAGCAGTTCCAACAGGGGCAACGGGGTTTTCTTT
CDR3 protein: CASSSNRGNGVFF

V gene: TRBV6-1
D gene: NA
clone size: NA
J gene: TRBJ1-2
CDR3 DNA: TGTGCCAGCACCATCCCGGCTGGGCTCTATGGCTACACCTTC
CDR3 protein: CASTIPAGLYGYTF

V gene: TRBV30
D gene: NA
clone size: NA
J gene: TRBJ2-7
CDR3 DNA: TGTGCCTGGAGTCCCCGGACGGCTCCTTACGAGCAGTACTTC
CDR3 protein: CAWSPRTAPYEQYF

V gene: TRBV18
D gene: NA
clone size: few
J gene: TRBJ1-1
CDR3 DNA: TGTGCCAGCTCTATTGGATCCTCTGAAGCTTTCTTT
CDR3 protein: CASSIGSSEAFF

V gene: TRBV30
D gene: NA
clone size: many
J gene: TRBJ2-1
CDR3 DNA: TGTGCCTGGAGTGTAAGGGATGAGCAGTTCTTC
CDR3 protein: CAWSVRDEQFF

V gene: TRBV3-1
D gene: NA
clone size: NA
J gene: TRBJ2-7
CDR3 DNA: TGTGCCAGCAGCCAAGCAGGTAAAGGAGGGATCTACGAGCAGTACTTC
CDR3 protein: CASSQAGKGGIYEQYF

V gene: TRBV6-2/TRBV6-3
D gene: NA
clone size: NA
J gene: TRBJ2-3
CDR3 DNA: TGTGCCAGCAGTTATCCCCGACAGGCAGATACGCAGTATTTT
CDR3 protein: CASSYPRQADTQYF

V gene: TRBV20-1
D gene: NA
clone size: NA
J gene: TRBJ1-5
CDR3 DNA: TGCAGTGCCAACGACGGTAATCAGCCCCAGCATTTT
CDR3 protein: CSANDGNQPQHF

V gene: TRBV27
D gene: NA
clone size: NA
J gene: TRBJ2-7
CDR3 DNA: TGTGCCAGCAGTTTTGTGGGCAGGAGGAACGAGCAGTACTTC
CDR3 protein: CASSFVGRRNEQYF

V gene: TRBV18
D gene: NA
clone size: few
J gene: TRBJ2-3
CDR3 DNA: TGTGCCAGCTCACACGGGGGAGGCGGCGTATCTAGCACAGATACGCAGTATTTT
CDR3 protein: CASSHGGGGVSSTDTQYF

V gene: TRBV28
D gene: NA
clone size: NA
J gene: TRBJ1-5
CDR3 DNA: TGTGCCAGCACCCCAGCCGGGTCTTCCAATCAGCCCCAGCATTTT
CDR3 protein: CASTPAGSSNQPQHF

V gene: TRBV20-1
D gene: TRBD1
clone size: NA
J gene: TRBJ2-4
CDR3 DNA: TGCAATGCTAGTCTAGGGACAGAGAACATTCAGTACTTC
CDR3 protein: CNASLGTENIQYF

V gene: TRBV10-3
D gene: NA
clone size: NA
J gene: TRBJ1-2
CDR3 DNA: TGTGTCATCAATACAGCGAGGGGACCTGATGGCTACACCTTC
CDR3 protein: CVINTARGPDGYTF

V gene: TRBV20-1
D gene: TRBD2
clone size: NA
J gene: TRBJ2-4
CDR3 DNA: TGCAGTGCTAGGGGGACTACCAAAAACATTCAGTACTTC
CDR3 protein: CSARGTTKNIQYF

V gene: TRBV2
D gene: NA
clone size: NA
J gene: TRBJ2-7
CDR3 DNA: TGTGCCAGCAGTGGAGAGGGTAGTTGGGGGGAGTCTTACGAGCAGTACTTC
CDR3 protein: CASSGEGSWGESYEQYF

V gene: TRBV20-1
D gene: TRBD2
clone size: NA
J gene: TRBJ2-3
CDR3 DNA: TGCAGTGCTAGATCCATAGCGGGGGGGCCGGGAGATGCGCAGTATTTT
CDR3 protein: CSARSIAGGPGDAQYF

V gene: TRBV4-2
D gene: NA
clone size: many
J gene: TRBJ2-7
CDR3 DNA: TGTGCCAGCAGCCAAGATCTTCACGAGCAGTACTTC
CDR3 protein: CASSQDLHEQYF

V gene: TRBV3-1
D gene: NA
clone size: NA
J gene: TRBJ2-1
CDR3 DNA: TGTGCCAGCAGCCCGAGCAACAATGAGCAGTTCTTC
CDR3 protein: CASSPSNNEQFF

V gene: TRBV20-1
D gene: NA
clone size: few
J gene: TRBJ2-7
CDR3 DNA: TGCAGTGCTAGAGACGACCGCGGAAACTACGAGCAGTACTTC
CDR3 protein: CSARDDRGNYEQYF

V gene: TRBV28
D gene: TRBD1
clone size: NA
J gene: TRBJ1-2
CDR3 DNA: TGTGCCAGCAGAGCTAACACAGGGGCTTGTGGTGGCTACACCTTC
CDR3 protein: CASRANTGACGGYTF

V gene: TRBV7-9
D gene: TRBD1
clone size: NA
J gene: TRBJ2-4
CDR3 DNA: TGTGCCAGCAGCTTAGTTCGGACAGGAAACATTCAGTACTTC
CDR3 protein: CASSLVRTGNIQYF

V gene: TRBV11-2
D gene: NA
clone size: NA
J gene: TRBJ2-3
CDR3 DNA: TGTGCCAGCAGCCGGTGGGGGACAGATACGCAGTATTTT
CDR3 protein: CASSRWGTDTQYF

V gene: TRBV9
D gene: TRBD1
clone size: NA
J gene: TRBJ2-1
CDR3 DNA: TGTGCCAGCAGCGTAGATACTCCGACAGGGGGCGCACGAGGGGGCAATGAGCAGTTCTTC
CDR3 protein: CASSVDTPTGGARGGNEQFF

V gene: TRBV21-1
D gene: NA
clone size: few
J gene: TRBJ2-7
CDR3 DNA: TGTGCCAGCAGCAAAGGGGCAGTTTGGGACCTACCCTACGAGCAGTACTTC
CDR3 protein: CASSKGAVWDLPYEQYF

V gene: TRBV5-5
D gene: NA
clone size: few
J gene: TRBJ2-3
CDR3 DNA: TGTGCCAGCAGAGACCCCGGGCCCGATACGCGGTATTTT
CDR3 protein: CASRDPGPDTRYF

V gene: TRBV7-8
D gene: TRBD1
clone size: NA
J gene: TRBJ2-6
CDR3 DNA: TGTGCCAGCAGCTACAGGGGGCGCCTGTCTGGGGCCAACGTCCTGACTTTC
CDR3 protein: CASSYRGRLSGANVLTF

V gene: TRBV15
D gene: TRBD2
clone size: many
J gene: TRBJ2-1
CDR3 DNA: TGTGCCACCAGCATACTAGCGGGGTCCTACAATGAGCAGTTCTTC
CDR3 protein: CATSILAGSYNEQFF

V gene: TRBV10-3
D gene: NA
clone size: many
J gene: TRBJ2-3
CDR3 DNA: TGTGCCATCAGTGAGTGGCAGAACACAGATACGCAGTATTTT
CDR3 protein: CAISEWQNTDTQYF

V gene: TRBV20-1
D gene: TRBD1
clone size: NA
J gene: TRBJ2-3
CDR3 DNA: TGCAGTGCTAGGCGGACAGGGGGAACAGATACGCAGTATTTT
CDR3 protein: CSARRTGGTDTQYF

V gene: TRBV2
D gene: NA
clone size: NA
J gene: TRBJ1-2
CDR3 DNA: TGTGCCAGCAAAAGAACAGGGTTATATGGCTACACCTTC
CDR3 protein: CASKRTGLYGYTF

V gene: TRBV7-2
D gene: TRBD2
clone size: few
J gene: TRBJ2-5
CDR3 DNA: TGTGCCAGCAGCTATCGTAGTGGGGGGGTCGAGACCCAGTACTTC
CDR3 protein: CASSYRSGGVETQYF

V gene: TRBV6-6
D gene: NA
clone size: NA
J gene: TRBJ2-1
CDR3 DNA: TGTGCCAGCAGGACCCAAGGCGGCGGGGTTGGCTTCGAGCAGTTCTTC
CDR3 protein: CASRTQGGGVGFEQFF

V gene: TRBV12-3/TRBV12-4
D gene: NA
clone size: NA
J gene: TRBJ1-1
CDR3 DNA: TGTGCCAGCAGTCCATTAATGGGGACTGCCGCACCGAACACTGAAGCTTTCTTT
CDR3 protein: CASSPLMGTAAPNTEAFF

V gene: TRBV2
D gene: NA
clone size: NA
J gene: TRBJ1-4
CDR3 DNA: TGTGCCAGCAGAGAGACGGGTACAGGAAAACTGTTTTTT
CDR3 protein: CASRETGTGKLFF

V gene: TRBV7-7
D gene: NA
clone size: NA
J gene: TRBJ2-5
CDR3 DNA: TGTGCCAGCAGCTTAGCGGTAGGAGGGGGAGCAGAGACCCAGTACTTC
CDR3 protein: CASSLAVGGGAETQYF